Below, one T cell receptor (beta chain) is given with its context. The data stem from a study of control samples from healthy donors and cancer patients. TCRdb keeps only in-frame clones here, not all; method: immunoSEQ multiplex PCR. This sample carries just over 150,000 clones, about 93% of them seen once, and the ten largest clones take around 2.5%. The J segment lost 0 bases and the V segment lost 1 base, leaving 6 bases of the junction unmatched. CDR3 length equals 17 residues. Germline CDR1 and CDR2: LGHDT and YNNKEL (reference sequence). The sample comprised blood. V and J are TRBV3-1 (or the pseudogene TRBV3-2) and TRBJ2-7; TRBD2 agrees at 10 bases. The sequence was obtained from a man aged 45-65 years in good health. CDR3 sequence: CASSQGALAGVSYEQYF. In DNA form, the CDR3 reads TGTGCCAGCAGCCAAGGAGCCCTAGCGGGAGTCTCCTACGAGCAGTACTTC.